The rows below give T cell receptor beta chains drawn from one sample of a study of control samples from healthy donors and cancer patients. The data were produced by immunoSEQ multiplex PCR, yet TCRdb's version contains in-frame clones alone and is incomplete. Of around 80,000 clones detected, about 89% appear once; the ten largest clones hold 20%. The specimen was blood. These receptors all stem from a man aged 45 to 65 in good health. The CDR3 runs from the conserved cysteine through the conserved F or W. D genes are given only for firm matches. For some rows the clone size is stated as once, few or many, or as a class when expanded; others skip it.

>.|TRBJ1-1|.|TRBV11-3
CASSLVQGTTEAFF
TGTGCCAGCAGCTTAGTCCAGGGGACCACTGAAGCTTTCTTT
>.|TRBJ2-3|TRBD2|TRBV2
CASSELAGVADTQYF
TGTGCCAGCAGTGAACTAGCGGGAGTTGCCGATACGCAGTATTTT
>.|TRBJ1-6|.|TRBV29-1
CSVQEGYNSPLHF
TGCAGCGTACAAGAGGGCTATAATTCACCCCTCCACTTT
>.|TRBJ1-2|.|TRBV10-3
CAISLLRSEGGYTF
TGTGCCATCAGCCTCTTACGTTCGGAGGGTGGCTACACCTTC
>.|TRBJ2-5|.|TRBV2
CASSVQETQYF
TGTGCCAGCAGCGTACAAGAGACCCAGTACTTC
>.|TRBJ2-7|.|TRBV15
CATSIRTNSYEQYF
TGTGCCACCAGCATCCGGACCAACTCCTACGAGCAGTACTTC
>.|TRBJ1-2|TRBD1|TRBV7-2
CASSLGTGSYGYTF
TGTGCCAGCAGCTTAGGGACAGGGAGTTATGGCTACACCTTC
>.|TRBJ2-3|TRBD2|TRBV7-2
CASSADRLAGGSDTQYF
TGTGCCAGCAGCGCCGACCGACTAGCGGGGGGATCAGATACGCAGTATTTT
>.|TRBJ2-2|.|TRBV5-6
CASSFGGQLNTGELFF
TGTGCCAGCAGCTTTGGCGGGCAGTTGAACACCGGGGAGCTGTTTTTT
>.|TRBJ1-2|TRBD1|TRBV7-8
CASSLASGTGSRGYTF
TGTGCCAGCAGCTTAGCAAGCGGGACAGGGTCCAGAGGCTACACCTTC
>.|TRBJ1-5|.|TRBV5-6
CASALWDSNQPQHF
TGTGCCAGCGCCCTATGGGACAGCAATCAGCCCCAGCATTTT
>.|TRBJ1-2|.|TRBV5-6
CASSLTGMSGYTF
TGTGCCAGCAGCTTGACCGGGATGAGCGGCTACACCTTC
>few|TRBJ1-2|TRBD1|TRBV4-3
CASSYRDRVHGYTF
TGCGCCAGCAGCTACCGGGACAGGGTTCATGGCTACACCTTC
>.|TRBJ2-5|TRBD2|TRBV9
CASSVSTSGSGRETQYF
TGTGCCAGCAGCGTATCTACTAGCGGGAGTGGTCGCGAGACCCAGTACTTC
>.|TRBJ2-3|TRBD2|TRBV9
CASSLGLAGAGTDTQYF
TGTGCCAGCAGCCTTGGACTAGCGGGGGCTGGCACAGATACGCAGTATTTT
>.|TRBJ2-1|.|TRBV18
CASSPNRNEQFF
TGTGCCAGCTCACCAAACAGAAATGAGCAGTTCTTC
>.|TRBJ1-5|TRBD1|TRBV4-1
CASSPTRGNGNQPQHF
TGCGCCAGCAGCCCCACCAGGGGGAATGGCAATCAGCCCCAGCATTTT
>many|TRBJ2-5|TRBD1|TRBV2
CASSRQGADKTQYF
TGTGCCAGCAGTCGACAGGGGGCCGACAAGACCCAGTACTTC
>.|TRBJ2-3|TRBD1|TRBV5-5
CASSLQGADTQYF
TGTGCCAGCAGCTTGCAGGGGGCAGATACGCAGTATTTT
>.|TRBJ2-3|.|TRBV25-1
CASSDRADTDTQYF
TGTGCCAGCAGTGACCGGGCGGACACAGATACGCAGTATTTT
>.|TRBJ1-1|.|TRBV2
CASSEGVGFTEAFF
TGTGCCAGCAGTGAAGGTGTTGGTTTCACTGAAGCTTTCTTT
>.|TRBJ2-5|TRBD2|TRBV2
CASSGVPGLAGGQETQYF
TGTGCCAGCAGTGGGGTCCCGGGACTAGCGGGGGGTCAAGAGACCCAGTACTTC
>.|TRBJ1-5|.|TRBV14
CASSRGGRGSNQPQHF
TGTGCCAGCAGCCGTGGGGGGCGAGGAAGCAATCAGCCCCAGCATTTT
>.|TRBJ1-1|.|TRBV9
CASNGPMNTEAFF
TGTGCCAGCAATGGGCCCATGAACACTGAAGCTTTCTTT
>once|TRBJ1-1|.|TRBV6-5
CASSRGSSAVAFF
TGTGCCAGCAGCCGGGGATCGTCAGCTGTAGCTTTCTTT
>.|TRBJ1-3|.|TRBV3-1/TRBV3-2
CASITPCSSGNTIYF
TGTGCCAGCATCACCCCCTGTAGCTCTGGAAACACCATATATTTT
>.|TRBJ1-2|.|TRBV7-9
CASSLGGNGPLNYGYTF
TGTGCCAGCAGCTTAGGGGGGAACGGTCCTCTAAACTATGGCTACACCTTC
>.|TRBJ2-2|TRBD2|TRBV27
CASSPLTSGGYDTGELFF
TGTGCCAGCAGTCCCCTGACTAGCGGGGGGTACGACACCGGGGAGCTGTTTTTT
>.|TRBJ2-7|.|TRBV28
CASSLSHEQYF
TGTGCCAGCAGTTTATCTCACGAGCAGTACTTC
>.|TRBJ2-5|.|TRBV6-5
CASTRNMETQYF
TGTGCCAGCACTAGAAATATGGAGACCCAGTACTTC
>.|TRBJ2-1|TRBD2|TRBV24-1
CATSDGTRPFDEQFF
TGTGCCACCAGTGATGGGACTAGGCCCTTCGATGAGCAGTTCTTC
>.|TRBJ2-6|.|TRBV4-1
CASSQEEGSGANVLTF
TGCGCCAGCAGCCAAGAAGAGGGGTCTGGGGCCAACGTCCTGACTTTC
>.|TRBJ1-2|.|TRBV6-5
CASSYGTNYGYTF
TGTGCCAGCAGTTACGGGACAAACTATGGCTACACCTTC
>.|TRBJ2-7|.|TRBV2
CASKFHSYEQYF
TGTGCCAGCAAGTTCCATTCCTACGAGCAGTACTTC
>.|TRBJ1-6|.|TRBV12-5
CASGLLPGSSSYNSPLHF
TGTGCTAGTGGTTTGTTGCCGGGGTCAAGCTCCTATAATTCACCCCTCCACTTT
>.|TRBJ2-1|TRBD2|TRBV19
CASSITMAGVEQFF
TGTGCCAGTAGTATCACCATGGCGGGAGTTGAGCAGTTCTTC
>few|TRBJ2-3|.|TRBV16
CASSQVRSTDTQYF
TGTGCCAGCAGCCAAGTACGTAGCACAGATACGCAGTATTTT
>.|TRBJ1-1|.|TRBV19
CASSLVSDTEAFF
TGTGCCAGTAGCCTAGTTAGCGACACTGAAGCTTTCTTT